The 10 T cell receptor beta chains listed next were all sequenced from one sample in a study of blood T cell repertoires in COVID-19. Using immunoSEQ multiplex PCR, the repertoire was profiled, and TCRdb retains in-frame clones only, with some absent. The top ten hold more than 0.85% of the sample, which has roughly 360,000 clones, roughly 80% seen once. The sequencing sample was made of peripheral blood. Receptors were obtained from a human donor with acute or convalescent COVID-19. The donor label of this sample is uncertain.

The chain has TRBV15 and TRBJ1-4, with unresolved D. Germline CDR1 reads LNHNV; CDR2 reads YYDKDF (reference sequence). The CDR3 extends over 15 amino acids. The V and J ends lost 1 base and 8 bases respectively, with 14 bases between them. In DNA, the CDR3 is TGTGCCACCAGCAGAGTGCCGGGAGTGGTGGAAAAACTGTTTTTT. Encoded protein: CATSRVPGVVEKLFF.

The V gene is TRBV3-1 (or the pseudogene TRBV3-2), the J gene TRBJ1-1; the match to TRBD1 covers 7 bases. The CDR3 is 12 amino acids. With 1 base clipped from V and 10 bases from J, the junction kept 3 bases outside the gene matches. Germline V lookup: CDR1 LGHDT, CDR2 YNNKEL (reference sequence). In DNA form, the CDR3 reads TGTGCCAGCAGCCAAGTCTCAGGGGGAGCTTTCTTT. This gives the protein CASSQVSGGAFF.

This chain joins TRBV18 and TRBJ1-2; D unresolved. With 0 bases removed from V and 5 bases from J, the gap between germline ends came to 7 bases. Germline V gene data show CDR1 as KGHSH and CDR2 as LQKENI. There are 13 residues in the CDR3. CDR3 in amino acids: CASSPPVLYGYTF. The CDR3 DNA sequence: TGTGCCAGCTCACCACCGGTGCTATATGGCTACACCTTC.

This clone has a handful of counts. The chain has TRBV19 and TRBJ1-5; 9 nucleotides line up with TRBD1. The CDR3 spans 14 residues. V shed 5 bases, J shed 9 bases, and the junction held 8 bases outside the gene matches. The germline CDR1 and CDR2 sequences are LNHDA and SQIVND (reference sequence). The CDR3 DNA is TGTGCCAGTAGTGTACCGGGACAGGGACCGCCCCAGCATTTT. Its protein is CASSVPGQGPPQHF.

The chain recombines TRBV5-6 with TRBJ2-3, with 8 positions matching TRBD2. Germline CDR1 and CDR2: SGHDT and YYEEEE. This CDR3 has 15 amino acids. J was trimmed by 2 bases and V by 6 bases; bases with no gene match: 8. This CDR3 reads CASTRQRGPTDTQYF. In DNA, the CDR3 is TGTGCCAGCACCCGTCAGCGGGGGCCCACAGATACGCAGTATTTT.

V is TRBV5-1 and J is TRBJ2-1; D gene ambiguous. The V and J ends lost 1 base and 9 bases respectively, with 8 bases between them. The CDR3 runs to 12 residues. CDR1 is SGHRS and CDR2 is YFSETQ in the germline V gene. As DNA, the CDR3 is TGCGCCAGCAGCTTGTCCACGGTTGAGCAGTTCTTC. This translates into CASSLSTVEQFF.

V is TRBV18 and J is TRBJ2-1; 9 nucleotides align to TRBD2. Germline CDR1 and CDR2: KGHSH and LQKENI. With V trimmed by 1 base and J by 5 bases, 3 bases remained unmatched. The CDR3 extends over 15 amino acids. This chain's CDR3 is CASSPQSGRNNEQFF. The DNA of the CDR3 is TGTGCCAGCTCACCACAAAGCGGGAGGAACAATGAGCAGTTCTTC.

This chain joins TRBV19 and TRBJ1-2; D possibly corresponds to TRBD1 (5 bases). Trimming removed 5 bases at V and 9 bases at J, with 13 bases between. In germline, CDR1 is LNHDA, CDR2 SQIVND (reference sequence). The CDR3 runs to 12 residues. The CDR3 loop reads CASSFGGGSYTF. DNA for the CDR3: TGTGCCAGTAGTTTTGGCGGGGGTAGCTACACCTTC. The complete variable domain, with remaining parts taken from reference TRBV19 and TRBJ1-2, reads DGGITQSPKYLFRKEGQNVTLSCEQNLNHDAMYWYRQDPGQGLRLIYYSQIVNDFQKGDIAEGYSVSREKKESFPLTVTSAQKNPTAFYLCASSFGGGSYTFGSGTRLTVV.

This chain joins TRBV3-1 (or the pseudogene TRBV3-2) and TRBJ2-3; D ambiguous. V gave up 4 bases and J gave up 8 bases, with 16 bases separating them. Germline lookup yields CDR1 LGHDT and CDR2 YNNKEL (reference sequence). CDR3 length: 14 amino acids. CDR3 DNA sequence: TGTGCCAGCAGCCCGAGGCCGTCATTGGGTACGCAGTATTTT. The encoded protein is CASSPRPSLGTQYF.

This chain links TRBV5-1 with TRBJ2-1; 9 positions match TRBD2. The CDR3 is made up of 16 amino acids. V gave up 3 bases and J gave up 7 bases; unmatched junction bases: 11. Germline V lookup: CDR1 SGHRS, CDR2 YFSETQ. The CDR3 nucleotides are TGCGCCAGCAGCTGGCTAGCGGGATCTTCGGGAAATGAGCAGTTCTTC. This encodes CASSWLAGSSGNEQFF.